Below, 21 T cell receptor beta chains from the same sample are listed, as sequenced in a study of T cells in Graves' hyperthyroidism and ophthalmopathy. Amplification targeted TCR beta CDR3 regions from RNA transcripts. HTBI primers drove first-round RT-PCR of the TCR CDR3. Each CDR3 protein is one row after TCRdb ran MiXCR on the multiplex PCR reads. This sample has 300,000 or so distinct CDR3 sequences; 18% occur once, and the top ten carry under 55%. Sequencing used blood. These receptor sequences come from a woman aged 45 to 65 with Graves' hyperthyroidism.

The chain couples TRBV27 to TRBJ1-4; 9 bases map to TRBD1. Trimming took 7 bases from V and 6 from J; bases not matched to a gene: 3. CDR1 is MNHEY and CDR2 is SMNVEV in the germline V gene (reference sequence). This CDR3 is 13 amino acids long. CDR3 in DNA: TGTGCCAGCAATAGGACAGGGGATGAAAAACTGTTTTTT. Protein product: CASNRTGDEKLFF. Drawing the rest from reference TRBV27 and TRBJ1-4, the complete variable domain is EAQVTQNPRYLITVTGKKLTVTCSQNMNHEYMSWYRQDPGLGLRQIYYSMNVEVTDKGDVPEGYKVSRKEKRNFPLILESPSPNQTSLYFCASNRTGDEKLFFGSGTQLSVL.

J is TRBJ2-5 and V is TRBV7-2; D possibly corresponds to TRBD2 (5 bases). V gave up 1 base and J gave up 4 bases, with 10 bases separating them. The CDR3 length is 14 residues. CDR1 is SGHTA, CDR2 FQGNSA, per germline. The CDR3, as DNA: TGTGCCAGCAGCTTAGTTTCGGGATTAGAGACCCAGTACTTC. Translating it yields CASSLVSGLETQYF.

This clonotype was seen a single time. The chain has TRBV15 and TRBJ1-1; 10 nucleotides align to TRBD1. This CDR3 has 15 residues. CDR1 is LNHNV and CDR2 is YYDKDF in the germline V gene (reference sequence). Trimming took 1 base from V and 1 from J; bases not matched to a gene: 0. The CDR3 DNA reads TGTGCCACCAGCAGAGGGGACAGGGGGAACACTGAAGCTTTCTTT. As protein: CATSRGDRGNTEAFF.

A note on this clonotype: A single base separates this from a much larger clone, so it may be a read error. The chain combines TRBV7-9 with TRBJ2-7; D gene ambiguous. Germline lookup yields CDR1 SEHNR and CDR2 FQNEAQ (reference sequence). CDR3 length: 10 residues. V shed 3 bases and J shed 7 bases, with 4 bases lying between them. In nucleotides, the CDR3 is TGTGCCAGCAGCTTGGTTGAGCAGTACTTC. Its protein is CASSLVEQYF.

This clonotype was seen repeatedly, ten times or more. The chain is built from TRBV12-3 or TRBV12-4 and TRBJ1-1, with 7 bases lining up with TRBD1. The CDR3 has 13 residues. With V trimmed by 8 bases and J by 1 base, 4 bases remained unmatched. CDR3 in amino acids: CASGRQGNTEAFF. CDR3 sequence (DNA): TGTGCCAGCGGACGACAGGGGAACACTGAAGCTTTCTTT.

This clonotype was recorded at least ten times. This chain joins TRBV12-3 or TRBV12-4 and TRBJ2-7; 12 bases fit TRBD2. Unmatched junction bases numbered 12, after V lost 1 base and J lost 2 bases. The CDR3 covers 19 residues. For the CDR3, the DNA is TGTGCCAGCAGTTTAGTAACTTGGTCGACTAGCGGGAGAACCTACGAGCAGTACTTC. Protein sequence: CASSLVTWSTSGRTYEQYF.

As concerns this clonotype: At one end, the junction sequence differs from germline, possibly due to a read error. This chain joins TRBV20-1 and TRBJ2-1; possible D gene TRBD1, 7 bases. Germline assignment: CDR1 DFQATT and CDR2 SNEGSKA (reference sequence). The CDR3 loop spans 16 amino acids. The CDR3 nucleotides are TGCAGTGCTAGAGATACCAACCAGGGGGGATACATTGAGCAGTTCTTC. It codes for CSARDTNQGGYIEQFF.

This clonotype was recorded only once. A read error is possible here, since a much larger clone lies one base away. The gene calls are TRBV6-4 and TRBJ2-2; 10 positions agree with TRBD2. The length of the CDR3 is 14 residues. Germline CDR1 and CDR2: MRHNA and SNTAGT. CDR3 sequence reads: CASRLAGNTGELSF. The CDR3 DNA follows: TGTGCCAGCAGACTAGCGGGAAACACCGGGGAGCTGTCTTTT.

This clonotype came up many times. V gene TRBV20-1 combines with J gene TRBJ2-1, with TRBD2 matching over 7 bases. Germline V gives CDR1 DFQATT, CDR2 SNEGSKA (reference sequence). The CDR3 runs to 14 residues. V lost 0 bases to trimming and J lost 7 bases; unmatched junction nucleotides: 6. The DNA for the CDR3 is TGCAGTGCTAGAGATGGGGGGGATAGGAATGAGCAGTTCTTC. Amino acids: CSARDGGDRNEQFF.

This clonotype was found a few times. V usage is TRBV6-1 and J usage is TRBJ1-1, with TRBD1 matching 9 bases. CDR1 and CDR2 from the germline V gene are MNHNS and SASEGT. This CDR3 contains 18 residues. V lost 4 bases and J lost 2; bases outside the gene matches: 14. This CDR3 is CASSASRDRVLINTEAFF. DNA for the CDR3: TGTGCCAGCAGTGCTAGCCGGGACAGGGTGCTCATCAACACTGAAGCTTTCTTT.

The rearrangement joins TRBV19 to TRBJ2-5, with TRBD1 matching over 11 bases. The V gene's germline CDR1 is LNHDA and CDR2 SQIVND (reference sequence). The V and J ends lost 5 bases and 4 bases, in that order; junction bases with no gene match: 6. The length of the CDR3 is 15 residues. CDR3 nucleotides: TGTGCCAGTAGTTTTGGACAGGGGGCAGGAGAGACCCAGTACTTC. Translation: CASSFGQGAGETQYF.

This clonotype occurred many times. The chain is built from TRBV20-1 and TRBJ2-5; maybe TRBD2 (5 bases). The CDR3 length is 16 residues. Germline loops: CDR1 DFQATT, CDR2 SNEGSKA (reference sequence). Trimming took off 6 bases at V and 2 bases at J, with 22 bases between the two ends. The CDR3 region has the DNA TGCAGTGCGGAACCCGTCGGGAAAGAGGCACAAGAGACCCAGTACTTC. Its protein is CSAEPVGKEAQETQYF.

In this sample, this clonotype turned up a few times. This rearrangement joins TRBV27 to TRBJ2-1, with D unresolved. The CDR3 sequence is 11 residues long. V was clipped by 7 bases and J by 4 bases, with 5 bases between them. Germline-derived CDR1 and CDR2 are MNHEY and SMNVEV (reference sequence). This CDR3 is CASKGYNEQFF. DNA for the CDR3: TGTGCCAGCAAAGGGTACAATGAGCAGTTCTTC.

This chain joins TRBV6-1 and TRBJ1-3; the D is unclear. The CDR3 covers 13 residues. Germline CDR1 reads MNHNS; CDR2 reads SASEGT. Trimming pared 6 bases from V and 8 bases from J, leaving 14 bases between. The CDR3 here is CASRPGSGDTIYF. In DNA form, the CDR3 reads TGTGCCAGCAGACCCGGCTCCGGGGACACCATATATTTT.

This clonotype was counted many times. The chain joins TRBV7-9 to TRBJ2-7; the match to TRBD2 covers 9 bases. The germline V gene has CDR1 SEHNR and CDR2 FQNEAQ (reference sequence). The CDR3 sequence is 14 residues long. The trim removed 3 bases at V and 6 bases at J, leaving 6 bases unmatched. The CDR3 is CASSLVAGVGEQYF. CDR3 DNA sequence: TGTGCCAGCAGCTTGGTAGCGGGAGTAGGCGAGCAGTACTTC.

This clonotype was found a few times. The CDR3 here is CASSTGRYGYTF. The CDR3 DNA reads as TGTGCCAGCAGTACAGGGCGGTATGGCTACACCTTC. The rearrangement links TRBV6-5 to TRBJ1-2; possibly TRBD1 for D (6 bases). Trimming stripped 5 bases from V and 5 bases from J, with 9 bases between. The germline V gene encodes CDR1 MNHEY and CDR2 SVGAGI. This CDR3 contains 12 residues.

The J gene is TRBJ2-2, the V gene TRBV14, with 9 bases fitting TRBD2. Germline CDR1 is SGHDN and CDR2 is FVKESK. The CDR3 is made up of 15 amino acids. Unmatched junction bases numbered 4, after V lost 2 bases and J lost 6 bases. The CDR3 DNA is TGTGCCAGCAGCCAACCGGGACTAGCTGCCGGGGAGCTGTTTTTT. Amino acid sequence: CASSQPGLAAGELFF.

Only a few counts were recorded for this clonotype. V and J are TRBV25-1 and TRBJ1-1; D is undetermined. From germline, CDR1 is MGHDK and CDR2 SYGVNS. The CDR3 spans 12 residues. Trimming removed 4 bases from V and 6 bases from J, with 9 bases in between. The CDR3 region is CASSGSPPEAFF. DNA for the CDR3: TGTGCCAGCAGTGGATCCCCCCCTGAAGCTTTCTTT.

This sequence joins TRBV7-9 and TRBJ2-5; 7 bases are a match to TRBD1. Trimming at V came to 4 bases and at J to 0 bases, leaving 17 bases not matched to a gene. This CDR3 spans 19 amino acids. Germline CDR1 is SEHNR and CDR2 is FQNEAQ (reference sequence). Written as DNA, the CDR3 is TGTGCCAGCAGCTCCACCCCATTACTCCGACAGGGTAACCAAGAGACCCAGTACTTC. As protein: CASSSTPLLRQGNQETQYF.

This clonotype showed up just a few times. This CDR3 is CASGSGGRPEAFF. The CDR3 coding sequence is TGTGCCAGTGGGTCTGGGGGTCGTCCTGAAGCTTTCTTT. The chain carries TRBV19 and TRBJ1-1; possibly TRBD1 for D (5 bases). CDR1 and CDR2 (germline): LNHDA, SQIVND (reference sequence). V lost 8 bases to trimming and J lost 6 bases, with 16 bases between them. The CDR3 runs 13 residues. Full variable domain (missing parts from reference TRBV19 and TRBJ1-1): DGGITQSPKYLFRKEGQNVTLSCEQNLNHDAMYWYRQDPGQGLRLIYYSQIVNDFQKGDIAEGYSVSREKKESFPLTVTSAQKNPTAFYLCASGSGGRPEAFFGQGTRLTVV.

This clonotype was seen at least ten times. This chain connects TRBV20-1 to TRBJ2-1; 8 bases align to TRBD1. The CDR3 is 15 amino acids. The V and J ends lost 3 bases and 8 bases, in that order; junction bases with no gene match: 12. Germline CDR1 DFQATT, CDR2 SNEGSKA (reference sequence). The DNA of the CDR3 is TGCAGTGCTAGGGGGGGACAGGCCGGGTACGATGAGCAGTTCTTC. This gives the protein CSARGGQAGYDEQFF.